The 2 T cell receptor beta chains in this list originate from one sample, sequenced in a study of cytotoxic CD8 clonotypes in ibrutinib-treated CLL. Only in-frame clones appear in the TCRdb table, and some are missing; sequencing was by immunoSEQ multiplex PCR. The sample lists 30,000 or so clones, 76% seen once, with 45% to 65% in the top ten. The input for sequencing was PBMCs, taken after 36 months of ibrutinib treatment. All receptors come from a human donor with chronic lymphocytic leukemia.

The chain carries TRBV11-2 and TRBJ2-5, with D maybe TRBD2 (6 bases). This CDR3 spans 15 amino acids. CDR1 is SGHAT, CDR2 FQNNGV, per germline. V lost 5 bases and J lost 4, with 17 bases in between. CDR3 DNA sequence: TGTGCCAGCAGCCTCTCGGGACTGCCCCTAGAGACCCAGTACTTC. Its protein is CASSLSGLPLETQYF.

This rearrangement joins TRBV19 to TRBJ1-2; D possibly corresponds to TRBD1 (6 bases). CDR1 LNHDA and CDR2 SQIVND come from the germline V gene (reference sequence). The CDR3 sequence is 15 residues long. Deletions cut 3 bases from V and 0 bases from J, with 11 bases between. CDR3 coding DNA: TGTGCCAGTAGTATCGGGACAAAGACTAACTATGGCTACACCTTC. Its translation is CASSIGTKTNYGYTF.